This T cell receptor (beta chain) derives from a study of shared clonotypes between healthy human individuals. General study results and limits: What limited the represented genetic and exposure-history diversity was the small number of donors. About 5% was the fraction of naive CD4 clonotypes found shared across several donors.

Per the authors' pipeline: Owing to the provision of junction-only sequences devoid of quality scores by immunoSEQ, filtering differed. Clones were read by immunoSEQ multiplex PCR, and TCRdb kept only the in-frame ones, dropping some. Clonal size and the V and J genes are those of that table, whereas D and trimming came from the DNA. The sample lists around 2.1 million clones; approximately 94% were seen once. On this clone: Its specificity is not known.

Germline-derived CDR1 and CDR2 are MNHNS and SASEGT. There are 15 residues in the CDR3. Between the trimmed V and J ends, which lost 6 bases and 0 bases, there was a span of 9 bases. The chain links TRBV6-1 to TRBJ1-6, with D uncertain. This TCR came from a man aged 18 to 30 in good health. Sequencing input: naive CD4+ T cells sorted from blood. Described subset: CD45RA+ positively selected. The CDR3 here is CASSDTTSYNSPLHF. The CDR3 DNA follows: TGTGCCAGCAGCGACACGACCTCCTATAATTCACCCCTCCACTTT.